Shown below are 2 T cell receptor beta chains from a single sample sequenced in a study of shared clonotypes between healthy human individuals. CD8 cells regarded as naive lacked CD45RO, were positively chosen for CCR7, and omitted terminally differentiated effector memory CD45RA+ cells. Method: immunoSEQ multiplex PCR; TCRdb's copy keeps in-frame clones and lacks some. Of millions of clones in the sample, under 95% were seen once. Material for sequencing was naive CD8+ T cells from PBMCs. All receptors come from a man between 18 and 29 years old in good health. Some clones in this sample may be carry-over from other donors' samples.

The J gene is TRBJ2-7, the V gene TRBV7-6; TRBD1 might be the D (6 bases). Per the germline V gene, CDR1 is SGHVS and CDR2 is FNYEAQ. Deletions cut 3 bases from V and 7 bases from J, with 22 bases between. The CDR3 runs 16 residues. Here the CDR3 reads CASSLSPGATAGEQYF. CDR3 coding DNA: TGTGCCAGCAGCTTGAGTCCAGGGGCAACAGCAGGGGAGCAGTACTTC.

The chain recombines TRBV27 with TRBJ1-1; perhaps TRBD1 as D (5 bases). The CDR3 has 17 residues. CDR1 is MNHEY and CDR2 is SMNVEV in the germline V gene (reference sequence). Between the trimmed V and J ends, which lost 0 bases and 1 base, there was a span of 15 bases. The CDR3 DNA sequence: TGTGCCAGCAGTTTATCGTGGGGGGTTTTAGGGAACACTGAAGCTTTCTTT. Protein product: CASSLSWGVLGNTEAFF.